Listed below are T cell receptor beta chains from one sample, sequenced in a study of Ad26.COV2.S vaccination and SARS-CoV-2 variants. Measured with immunoSEQ multiplex PCR; TCRdb has only the in-frame clones, and not every one. The sample yields some 190,000 clones, around nine tenths seen once. This specimen consisted of peripheral blood, obtained after recovery from COVID-19. These receptors all come from a human donor who had recovered from COVID-19. Both conserved end residues are part of each CDR3. The order of the fields is J gene, V gene, D gene, clone size, CDR3 protein, CDR3 DNA. The D gene is left open where the match is weak. Size is omitted from some rows. Given values are once, few, many or a class for expanded clones.

j_gene: TRBJ2-4; v_gene: TRBV6-5; d_gene: -; abundance: -; CDR3aa: CASRAGDIQYF; CDR3nt: TGTGCCAGCAGGGCCGGGGACATTCAGTACTTC
j_gene: TRBJ1-5; v_gene: TRBV24-1; d_gene: -; abundance: -; CDR3aa: CATSGPGVGQPQHF; CDR3nt: TGTGCCACCAGTGGACCAGGGGTCGGTCAGCCCCAGCATTTT
j_gene: TRBJ2-5; v_gene: TRBV4-2; d_gene: -; abundance: once; CDR3aa: CASSQFGTQETQYF; CDR3nt: TGTGCCAGCAGCCAGTTCGGGACTCAGGAGACCCAGTACTTC
j_gene: TRBJ2-5; v_gene: TRBV5-4; d_gene: TRBD2; abundance: -; CDR3aa: CASSLGGGLAGKETQYF; CDR3nt: TGTGCCAGCAGCTTGGGTGGGGGGCTAGCGGGGAAAGAGACCCAGTACTTC
j_gene: TRBJ2-3; v_gene: TRBV29-1; d_gene: TRBD2; abundance: -; CDR3aa: CSARTSGADTQYF; CDR3nt: TGCAGCGCTCGGACTAGCGGCGCAGATACGCAGTATTTT
j_gene: TRBJ2-1; v_gene: TRBV7-3; d_gene: TRBD2; abundance: -; CDR3aa: CASSLLAGGTYNEQFF; CDR3nt: TGTGCCAGCAGCTTGTTAGCGGGAGGGACTTACAATGAGCAGTTCTTC
j_gene: TRBJ2-2; v_gene: TRBV7-2; d_gene: -; abundance: -; CDR3aa: CASSLVVSGELFF; CDR3nt: TGTGCCAGCAGCTTGGTAGTTTCAGGGGAGCTGTTTTTT
j_gene: TRBJ1-1; v_gene: TRBV4-1; d_gene: -; abundance: -; CDR3aa: CASSQEWGTVNQNTEAFF; CDR3nt: TGCGCCAGCAGCCAGGAATGGGGAACAGTTAATCAGAACACTGAAGCTTTCTTT
j_gene: TRBJ2-1; v_gene: TRBV2; d_gene: -; abundance: -; CDR3aa: CASVGGVPPSNEQFF; CDR3nt: TGTGCCAGCGTAGGGGGGGTCCCACCCAGCAATGAGCAGTTCTTC
j_gene: TRBJ2-7; v_gene: TRBV6-5; d_gene: -; abundance: few; CDR3aa: CASPPVSEINEQYF; CDR3nt: TGTGCCAGCCCTCCGGTTAGTGAGATTAACGAGCAGTACTTC
j_gene: TRBJ1-1; v_gene: TRBV30; d_gene: -; abundance: -; CDR3aa: CAGRTSRATEAFF; CDR3nt: TGTGCCGGACGGACTTCAAGGGCCACTGAAGCTTTCTTT
j_gene: TRBJ2-7; v_gene: TRBV7-6; d_gene: -; abundance: -; CDR3aa: CASSVSWGGEQYF; CDR3nt: TGTGCCAGCAGCGTTAGTTGGGGAGGCGAGCAGTACTTC
j_gene: TRBJ1-1; v_gene: TRBV9; d_gene: -; abundance: once; CDR3aa: CASSVQTDNTEAFF; CDR3nt: TGTGCCAGCAGCGTACAGACAGATAACACTGAAGCTTTCTTT
j_gene: TRBJ2-1; v_gene: TRBV19; d_gene: TRBD2; abundance: -; CDR3aa: CASSIFRGGAGLAGFYEQFF; CDR3nt: TGTGCCAGTAGTATATTCCGCGGGGGGGCCGGACTAGCGGGATTCTATGAGCAGTTCTTC
j_gene: TRBJ1-2; v_gene: TRBV6-5; d_gene: TRBD1; abundance: -; CDR3aa: CASSYSTGLGGYTF; CDR3nt: TGTGCCAGCAGTTACTCGACAGGGCTTGGCGGCTACACCTTC
j_gene: TRBJ1-6; v_gene: TRBV9; d_gene: TRBD1; abundance: few; CDR3aa: CASSVGRGDSPLHF; CDR3nt: TGTGCCAGCAGCGTGGGCAGGGGGGATTCACCCCTCCACTTT
j_gene: TRBJ2-7; v_gene: TRBV19; d_gene: TRBD1; abundance: -; CDR3aa: CATGTVYEQYF; CDR3nt: TGTGCCACGGGGACAGTCTACGAGCAGTACTTC
j_gene: TRBJ1-2; v_gene: TRBV19; d_gene: -; abundance: -; CDR3aa: CASSSDGDYGYTF; CDR3nt: TGTGCCAGTAGTTCCGACGGGGACTATGGCTACACCTTC
j_gene: TRBJ2-7; v_gene: TRBV9; d_gene: -; abundance: -; CDR3aa: CASSVTPDPRTSYEQYF; CDR3nt: TGTGCCAGCAGCGTAACCCCGGATCCCCGGACTTCCTACGAGCAGTACTTC
j_gene: TRBJ1-5; v_gene: TRBV6-6; d_gene: TRBD1; abundance: -; CDR3aa: CASRGQVNQPQHF; CDR3nt: TGTGCCAGCAGAGGACAGGTCAATCAGCCCCAGCATTTT
j_gene: TRBJ2-3; v_gene: TRBV5-1; d_gene: TRBD2; abundance: -; CDR3aa: CASSSGLAGDTQYF; CDR3nt: TGCGCCAGCAGCTCGGGACTAGCGGGAGATACGCAGTATTTT
j_gene: TRBJ2-7; v_gene: TRBV4-1; d_gene: TRBD1; abundance: -; CDR3aa: CASRPGTGSAAEQYF; CDR3nt: TGCGCCAGCAGACCAGGGACAGGGTCAGCAGCCGAGCAGTACTTC
j_gene: TRBJ1-1; v_gene: TRBV29-1; d_gene: -; abundance: -; CDR3aa: CSVGAGEAFF; CDR3nt: TGCAGCGTTGGGGCGGGGGAAGCTTTCTTT
j_gene: TRBJ1-2; v_gene: TRBV19; d_gene: TRBD1; abundance: -; CDR3aa: CASSRDRGLNYGYTF; CDR3nt: TGTGCCAGTAGCCGCGACAGGGGGCTAAACTATGGCTACACCTTC
j_gene: TRBJ1-1; v_gene: TRBV28; d_gene: -; abundance: once; CDR3aa: CASSPYRAMNTEAFF; CDR3nt: TGTGCCAGCAGTCCCTACCGGGCCATGAACACTGAAGCTTTCTTT
j_gene: TRBJ2-1; v_gene: TRBV4-1; d_gene: TRBD1; abundance: -; CDR3aa: CASSQDRTGGYNEQFF; CDR3nt: TGCGCCAGCAGCCAAGATCGAACAGGGGGGTACAATGAGCAGTTCTTC
j_gene: TRBJ2-5; v_gene: TRBV18; d_gene: -; abundance: -; CDR3aa: CASSLPGTQETQYF; CDR3nt: TGTGCCAGCTCACTCCCGGGAACACAAGAGACCCAGTACTTC
j_gene: TRBJ2-2; v_gene: TRBV6-4; d_gene: TRBD1; abundance: -; CDR3aa: CASSPGQGYTGELFF; CDR3nt: TGTGCCAGCAGCCCTGGACAGGGCTACACCGGGGAGCTGTTTTTT
j_gene: TRBJ2-1; v_gene: TRBV28; d_gene: -; abundance: -; CDR3aa: CASLKSANEQFF; CDR3nt: TGTGCCAGTCTGAAGTCCGCCAATGAGCAGTTCTTC
j_gene: TRBJ2-3; v_gene: TRBV5-1; d_gene: -; abundance: -; CDR3aa: CASRDSQNTQYF; CDR3nt: TGCGCCAGCAGGGATAGCCAAAATACGCAGTATTTT
j_gene: TRBJ1-1; v_gene: TRBV12-3/TRBV12-4; d_gene: -; abundance: -; CDR3aa: CATQGLTNTEAFF; CDR3nt: TGTGCTACTCAGGGCCTTACGAACACTGAAGCTTTCTTT
j_gene: TRBJ2-3; v_gene: TRBV7-3; d_gene: TRBD2; abundance: -; CDR3aa: CASSVSGGATGDTQYF; CDR3nt: TGTGCCAGCAGCGTAAGCGGGGGCGCCACCGGAGATACGCAGTATTTT